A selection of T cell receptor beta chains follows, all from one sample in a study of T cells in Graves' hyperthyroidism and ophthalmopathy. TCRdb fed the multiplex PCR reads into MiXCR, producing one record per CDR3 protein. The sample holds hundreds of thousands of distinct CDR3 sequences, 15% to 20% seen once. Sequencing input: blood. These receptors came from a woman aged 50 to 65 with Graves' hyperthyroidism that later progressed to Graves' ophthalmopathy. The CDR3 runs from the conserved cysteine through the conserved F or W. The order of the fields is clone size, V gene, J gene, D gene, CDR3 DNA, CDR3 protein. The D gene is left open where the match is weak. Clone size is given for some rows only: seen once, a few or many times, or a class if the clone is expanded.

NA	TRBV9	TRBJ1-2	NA	TGTGCCAGCAGCTCCAAGTGGGGAGGGGTGGACTACACCTTC	CASSSKWGGVDYTF
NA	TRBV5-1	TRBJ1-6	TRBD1	TGCGCCAGCAGCCGGGGACAGGAAGATTCACCCCTCCACTTT	CASSRGQEDSPLHF
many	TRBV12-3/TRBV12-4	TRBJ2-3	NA	TGTGCCAGCAGGAAACTGGTGGGTACGCAGTATTTT	CASRKLVGTQYF
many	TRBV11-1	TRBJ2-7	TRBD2	TGTGCCAGCAGCATACCGGGACTAGTCCCCGAGGAGCAGTACTTC	CASSIPGLVPEEQYF
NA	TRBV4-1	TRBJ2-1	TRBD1	TGCGCCAGCAGCCTGGGACAGGGTCTTAGGGATGAGCAGTTCTTC	CASSLGQGLRDEQFF
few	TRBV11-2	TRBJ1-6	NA	TGTGCCAGCAGCTTAGAGAACCAGGGTTGGTCACCCCTCCACTTT	CASSLENQGWSPLHF
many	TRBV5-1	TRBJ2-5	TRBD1	TGCGCCAGCAGCTTGGGACAGGGTCTAGAGACCCAGTACTTC	CASSLGQGLETQYF
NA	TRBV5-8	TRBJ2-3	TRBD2	TGTGCCAGCAGCTTGCCTAGCGGGGGGGCAGGTGATACGCAGTATTTT	CASSLPSGGAGDTQYF
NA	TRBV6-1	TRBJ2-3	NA	TGTGCCACCAGCACCAACAGGGCCCCTCTAGATACGCAGTATTTT	CATSTNRAPLDTQYF
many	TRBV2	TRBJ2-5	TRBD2	TGTGCCAGCAGTGAACTGGCGGGGGACCAAGAGACCCAGTACTTC	CASSELAGDQETQYF
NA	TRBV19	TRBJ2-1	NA	TGTGCCAGTAGTATGGTAGGACCGGGGCAGTTCTTC	CASSMVGPGQFF
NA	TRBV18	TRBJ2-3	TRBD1	TGTGCCAGCTCACCAAGGACAGGGTCGGGCACAGATACGCAGTATTTT	CASSPRTGSGTDTQYF
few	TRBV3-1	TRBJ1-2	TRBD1	TGTGCCAGCAGCCAAGCGACAGGGGGCTCTGGCTACACCTTC	CASSQATGGSGYTF
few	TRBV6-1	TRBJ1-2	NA	TGTGCCAGCAGTACTGACGGCTATGGCTACACCTTC	CASSTDGYGYTF
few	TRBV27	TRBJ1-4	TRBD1	TGTGCCAGCAGCCGGACTGGGACAGCAACAAATGAAAAACTGTTTTTT	CASSRTGTATNEKLFF
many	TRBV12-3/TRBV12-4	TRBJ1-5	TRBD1	TGTGCCTGCAAAAAGGGGGCCGGCAATCAGCCCCAGCATTTT	CACKKGAGNQPQHF
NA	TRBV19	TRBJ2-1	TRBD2	TGTGCCAGTAGTGTCCTTCGGACTAGCGGGGGCTACAATGAGCAGTTCTTC	CASSVLRTSGGYNEQFF
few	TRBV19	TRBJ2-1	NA	TGTGCCAGTGCCATCGCCGGGTTCGGGGATGAGCAGTTCTTC	CASAIAGFGDEQFF
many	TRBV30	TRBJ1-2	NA	TGTGCCTGGAGTACTACCGGGACGTACTATGATGGCTACACCTTC	CAWSTTGTYYDGYTF
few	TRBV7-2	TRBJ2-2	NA	TGTGCCAGCAGCTCCGAGGCGGGACTGCCTCTCACCGGGGAGCTGTTTTTT	CASSSEAGLPLTGELFF
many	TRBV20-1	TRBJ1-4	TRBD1	TGCAGTGCTAGAGTTCCCCGGGACAGCGGTGAAAAACTGTTTTTT	CSARVPRDSGEKLFF
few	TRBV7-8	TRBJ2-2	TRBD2	TGTGCCAGCAGCTTACAGACTAGCGGGGGGACTACCGGGGAGCTGTTTTTT	CASSLQTSGGTTGELFF
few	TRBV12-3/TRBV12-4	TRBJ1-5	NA	TGTGCCATCCGGAATAGGGGTAAACTCCGTCCCCAGCATTTT	CAIRNRGKLRPQHF
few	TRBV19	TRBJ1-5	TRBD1	TGTGCCAGTAGGCGAGACAGGGAACGCAGCAATCAGCCCCAGCATTTT	CASRRDRERSNQPQHF
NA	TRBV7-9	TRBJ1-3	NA	TGTGCCAGCACCCCGGGATCCCCCATCTCTGGAAACACCATATATTTT	CASTPGSPISGNTIYF
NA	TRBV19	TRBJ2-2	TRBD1	TGTGCCAGTAGTATAATGGGACAGGTATACACCGGGGAGCTGTTTTTT	CASSIMGQVYTGELFF
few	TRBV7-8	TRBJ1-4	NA	TGTGCCAGCAGCTTACGTGATAGGACAAATGAAAAACTGTTTTTT	CASSLRDRTNEKLFF
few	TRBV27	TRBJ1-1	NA	TGTGCCAGCAGTTTAGGTGTGGCGGCCACTGAAGCTTTCTTT	CASSLGVAATEAFF
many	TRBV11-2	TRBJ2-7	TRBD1	TGTGCCAGCAGCTTAGACGACAGGGTGTACGAGCAGTACTTC	CASSLDDRVYEQYF
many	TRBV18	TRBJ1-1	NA	TGTGCCAGCTCACCAGCTCGGGTCGATAACACTGAAGCTTTCTTT	CASSPARVDNTEAFF
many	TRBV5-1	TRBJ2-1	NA	TGCGCCAGCAGCTCCGTATCCGGGACGGCCTACAATGAGCAGTTCTTC	CASSSVSGTAYNEQFF
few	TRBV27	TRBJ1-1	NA	TGTGCCAGCAGTTTTGATTGGTTAACTGAAGCTTTCTTT	CASSFDWLTEAFF
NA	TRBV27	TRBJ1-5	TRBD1	TGTGCCAGCAGCAACGACAGGGGGGATAGCAATCAGCCCCAGCATTTT	CASSNDRGDSNQPQHF
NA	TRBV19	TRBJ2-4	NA	TGTGCCAGTAGTGGCCCCCGCAGCCGAAAAAACATTCAGTACTTC	CASSGPRSRKNIQYF
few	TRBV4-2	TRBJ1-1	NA	TGTGCCAGCAGCCAAGTTACTGAGAACACTGAAGCTTTCTTT	CASSQVTENTEAFF
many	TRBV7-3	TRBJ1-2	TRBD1	TGTGCCAGCAGCTTAGGGCCGGACAGGGCCCTACGCTACACCTTC	CASSLGPDRALRYTF
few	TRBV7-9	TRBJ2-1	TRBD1	TGTGCCAGCAGCCCCGGGACAGGGGTTCTCTGGGAGCAGTTCTTC	CASSPGTGVLWEQFF
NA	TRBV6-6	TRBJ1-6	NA	TGTACCAGCAGTTACTTGGATTCACCCCTCCACTTT	CTSSYLDSPLHF
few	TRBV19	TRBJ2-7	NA	TGTGCCAGTAGTTCTGTCGGGCCCCTGGACGAGCAGTACTTC	CASSSVGPLDEQYF
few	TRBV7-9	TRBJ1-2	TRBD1	TGTGCCGGCAGCGACCGGGACAGGGGTCCGGGCTACACCTTC	CAGSDRDRGPGYTF
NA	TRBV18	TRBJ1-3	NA	TGTGCCAGCTCACCCGGCGGAGGGGCTTCTGGAAACACCATATATTTT	CASSPGGGASGNTIYF
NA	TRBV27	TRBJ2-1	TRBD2	TGTGCCAGCAGTTTATGGGCGGGGGGCAGTGGTGAGCAGTTCTTC	CASSLWAGGSGEQFF
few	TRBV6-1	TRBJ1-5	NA	TGTGCCAGCAGCCCCGGGGTGGAGCTTCAGCCCCAGCATTTT	CASSPGVELQPQHF
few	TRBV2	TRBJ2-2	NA	TGTGCCAGCAGTGACGGGGGGCCGGTCGGGGAGCTGTTTTTT	CASSDGGPVGELFF
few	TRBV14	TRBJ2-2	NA	TGTGCCAGCAGGACACTCACCACCGGGGAGCTGTTTTTT	CASRTLTTGELFF
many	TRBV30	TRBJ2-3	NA	TGTGCCTGGAGCTTCGTCAACCAGGGGATCCGGGATACGCAGTATTTT	CAWSFVNQGIRDTQYF
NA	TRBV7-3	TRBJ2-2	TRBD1	TGTGCCAGCAGCTTTTGCAGGGGGACGTATACCTACAAGCTGTTTTTT	CASSFCRGTYTYKLFF
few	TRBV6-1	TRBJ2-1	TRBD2	TGTGCCAGCAGTTCTCCCGGGGGGGGGGATGAGCAGTTCTTC	CASSSPGGGDEQFF
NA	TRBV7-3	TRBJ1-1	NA	TGTGCCAGCAGCTCCTCTTGGGAGACTGAAGCTTTCTTT	CASSSSWETEAFF
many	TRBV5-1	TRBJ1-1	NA	TGCGCCAGCAGCTCAAAGACGACAGCCCGTGGGAACACTGAAGCTTTCTTT	CASSSKTTARGNTEAFF
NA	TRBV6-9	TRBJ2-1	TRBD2	TGTGCCAGCAGTTACCCCGGACTAGCGGGGGGGCTTGGTGAGCAGTTCTTC	CASSYPGLAGGLGEQFF
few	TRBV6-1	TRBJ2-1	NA	TGTGCCAGCAGTCCCGGTATGGTGAGCTACAATGAGCAGTTCTTC	CASSPGMVSYNEQFF